This T cell receptor (beta chain) was identified in a study of T cell responses to AZD1222 COVID-19 vaccine. Study-wide results and caveats: Only a handful of AZD1222 recipients, roughly six in all, had baseline seropositivity. Donors were largely white British and mainly female; clonal diversity was possibly underestimated. Close to half of spike-specific TCRs reportedly recognize unmutated variant regions.

Libraries were prepared by immunoSEQ multiplex PCR; TCRdb keeps only in-frame clonotypes and omits some of them. The profile shows 130,000 or so clones, roughly 94% of them singletons. On this clone: What it recognizes is unknown.

V was cut by 0 bases and J by 4 bases, with 12 bases left in between. CDR3 length: 15 residues. Germline lookup yields CDR1 MNHEY and CDR2 SVGAGI. The sequenced sample was peripheral blood, obtained on day 0 of AZD1222 vaccination. The chain couples TRBV6-5 to TRBJ1-2; D is unclear. This receptor was obtained from an adult in good health. CDR3 in DNA: TGTGCCAGCAGTTACTCTGGAAGAAACCTCTATGGCTACACCTTC. This sequence encodes CASSYSGRNLYGYTF.